This record looks at one T cell receptor (beta chain) sequence and its context. Seattle cases were enrolled at active infection and followed longitudinally. This entry comes from a study of blood T cell repertoires in COVID-19. About the research overall: Samples of COVID-19 (acute and convalescent) were obtained from the United States, Italy and Spain. From T cells, B-cell-depleted T cells, or PBMCs came the material, which was cDNA or gDNA.

Germline CDR1 is SGHRS and CDR2 is YFSETQ. Germline trimming cut 1 base from V and 4 bases from J; bases unmatched to any gene: 4. CDR3 size: 15 residues. As handled by the study authors: Amplification with reference gene primers provided the estimates of nucleated cell counts. The table came from immunoSEQ multiplex PCR; TCRdb's copy has only in-frame clones and leaves some out. For V, J and clone size, that table is used; D and trimming come from the DNA. The sample consists of 300,000 to 350,000 clones, more than 75% of them appearing once. The chain uses TRBV5-1 and TRBJ1-4, with 7 nucleotides matching TRBD1. The sequencing sample was made of peripheral blood. The source is a woman between 45 and 60 years old with COVID-19, enrolled during active disease. The CDR3 coding sequence is TGCGCCAGCAGCTTGACGGGACAGAGTAATGAAAAACTGTTTTTT. Its protein product is CASSLTGQSNEKLFF.